This TCR beta chain came from a study of cytomegalovirus exposure and HLA in healthy donors. For the study at large: Caucasian-associated ancestry cluster membership applied to approximately 81% of some 400 genotyped donors. General observations from the study: With further analysis later on, most CMV-associated TCR beta chains appeared HLA-restricted. Owing to their indistinguishability, certain V segments, notably TRBV6-2 and TRBV6-3, were excluded. Most sequenced TCRs were rare (though some public TCRs occurred in many donors).

Turning to this clone: Antigen unknown.

CDR1 is PRHDT and CDR2 is FYEKMQ in the germline V gene (reference sequence). V was clipped by 2 bases and J by 3 bases, with 14 bases between them. The CDR3 is 15 residues long. The PCR contained 60 Vbeta and 13 Jbeta primers. TCRdb's table, derived via immunoSEQ multiplex PCR, lists solely in-frame clones and lacks some. Among under 75,000 clones listed, 70% to 75% were seen once. The sample comprised PBMCs. The chain has TRBV13 and TRBJ2-7; D is possibly TRBD2 (5 bases). This sequence originates from a human donor in good health. The CDR3 loop is CASSLWSSGIYEQYF. The CDR3 bases are TGTGCCAGCAGCTTATGGTCTTCGGGAATCTACGAGCAGTACTTC.